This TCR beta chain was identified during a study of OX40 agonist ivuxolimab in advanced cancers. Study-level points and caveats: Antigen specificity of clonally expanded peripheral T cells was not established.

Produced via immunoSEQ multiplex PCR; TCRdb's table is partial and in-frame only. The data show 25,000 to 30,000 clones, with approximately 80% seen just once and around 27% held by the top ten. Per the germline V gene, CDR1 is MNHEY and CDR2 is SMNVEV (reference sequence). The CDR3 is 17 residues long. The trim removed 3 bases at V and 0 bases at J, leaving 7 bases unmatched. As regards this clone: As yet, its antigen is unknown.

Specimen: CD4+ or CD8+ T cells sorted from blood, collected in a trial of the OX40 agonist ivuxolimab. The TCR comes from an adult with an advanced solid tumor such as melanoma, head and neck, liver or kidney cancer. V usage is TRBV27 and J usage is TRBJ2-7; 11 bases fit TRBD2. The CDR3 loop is CASSFLRSGRVSYEQYF. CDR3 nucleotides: TGTGCCAGCAGTTTCCTTCGTAGCGGGAGGGTCTCCTACGAGCAGTACTTC.